The T cell receptor beta chain described here comes from a study of T cells in Graves' hyperthyroidism and ophthalmopathy. This clonotype was found a few times. Its antigen is unknown. V lost 7 bases and J lost 7; bases outside the gene matches: 13. Germline CDR1 MGHRA, CDR2 YSYEKL. This CDR3 spans 15 amino acids. Amplified regions were TCR beta CDR3 sequences from RNA transcripts. When the TCR CDR3 underwent first-round RT-PCR, the HTBI primer set was used. In TCRdb, the multiplex PCR reads were re-called with MiXCR into one record per CDR3 protein. Seen here are approximately 490,000 distinct CDR3 sequences, roughly 22% observed once, and the top ten hold 45% to 55%. Clinical symptoms, serum thyroxine and TRAb, thyroid ultrasound and orbital computed tomography were used for the diagnoses. From under 12 ml of fresh peripheral blood, PBMCs were isolated. Study-wide results and limits: Appearing also in blood were most of the thyroid clonotypes expanded above 0.001.

The chain couples TRBV4-1 to TRBJ2-7, with 10 bases lining up with TRBD2. Sequencing was done on a sample of blood. The sequence derives from a woman in her 70s with Graves' ophthalmopathy. CDR3 DNA sequence: TGCGCCAGCACCCCTGAGGCTAGCGGGAGAGGAGAGCAGTACTTC. It yields the protein CASTPEASGRGEQYF.